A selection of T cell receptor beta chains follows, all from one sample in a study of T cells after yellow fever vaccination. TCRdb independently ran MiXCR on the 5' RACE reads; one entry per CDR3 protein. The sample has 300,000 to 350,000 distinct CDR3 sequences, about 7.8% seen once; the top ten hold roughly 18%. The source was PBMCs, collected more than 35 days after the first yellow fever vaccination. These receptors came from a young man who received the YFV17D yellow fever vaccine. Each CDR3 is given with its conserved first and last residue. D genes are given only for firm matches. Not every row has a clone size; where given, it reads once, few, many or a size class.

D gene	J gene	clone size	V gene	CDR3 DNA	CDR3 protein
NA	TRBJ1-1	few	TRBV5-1	TGCGCCAGCAGCACTCCGTCCCCAGGGGATTCAGATGAAGCTTTCTTT	CASSTPSPGDSDEAFF
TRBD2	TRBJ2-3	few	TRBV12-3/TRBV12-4	TGTGCCAGCAGTTCCCGGACTAGCGCAGCAGATACGCAGTATTTT	CASSSRTSAADTQYF
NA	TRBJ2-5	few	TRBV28	TGTGCCAGCAGTCCCGGGTCCACCCTTGGAGAGACCCAGTACTTC	CASSPGSTLGETQYF
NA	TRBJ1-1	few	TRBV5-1	TGCGCCAGCAGCTTGGATCCGAGAAAAGAAGCTTTCTTT	CASSLDPRKEAFF
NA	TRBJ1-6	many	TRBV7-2	TGTGCCAGCAGCCCAGGGGTAGGGGCGGCTTCACCCCTCCACTTT	CASSPGVGAASPLHF
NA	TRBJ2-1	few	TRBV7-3	TGTGCCAGCAGCCCCCTAGGGGGAGTCAATGAGCAGTTCTTC	CASSPLGGVNEQFF
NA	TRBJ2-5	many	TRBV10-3	TGTGCCATCAGTGAGTCAGGGAGCGGGCAGACCCAGTACTTC	CAISESGSGQTQYF
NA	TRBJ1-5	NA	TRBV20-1	TGCAGTGCTACCCGTGGGGGTTTGGCGGGTCAGCCCCAGCATTTT	CSATRGGLAGQPQHF
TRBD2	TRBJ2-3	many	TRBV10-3	TGTGCCATCAGTGAGCCCTCTTTTGGCGGGGGAGGGGATACGCAGTATTTT	CAISEPSFGGGGDTQYF
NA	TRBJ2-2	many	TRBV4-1	TGCGCCAGCAGCCAAGAAGGTGCAAGCCCCGGGGAGCTGTTTTTT	CASSQEGASPGELFF
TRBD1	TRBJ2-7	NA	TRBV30	TGTGCCTGGAGTGTAGGACAGGTGTACGAGCAGTACTTC	CAWSVGQVYEQYF
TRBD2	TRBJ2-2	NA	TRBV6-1	TGTGCCAGCAGTAGACTAGCGGGGGGGTCCGGGGAGCTGTTTTTT	CASSRLAGGSGELFF
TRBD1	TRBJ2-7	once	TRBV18	TGTGCCAGCTCAGTGGACAGGGTGTCCTACGAGCAGTACTTC	CASSVDRVSYEQYF
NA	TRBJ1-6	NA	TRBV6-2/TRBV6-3	TGTGCCAGCAGCAAAACAGGGAGAGAGGGCTCACCCCTCCACTTT	CASSKTGREGSPLHF
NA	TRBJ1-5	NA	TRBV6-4	TGTGCCATCGTGGGGGCTAGCGATCAGCCCCAGCATTTT	CAIVGASDQPQHF
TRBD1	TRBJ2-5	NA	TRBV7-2	TGTGCCAGCAGCGCCCCGGGACAGGGGGCAGAGACCCAGTACTTC	CASSAPGQGAETQYF
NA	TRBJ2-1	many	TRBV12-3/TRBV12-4	TGTGCCAGCCTCCGGGCAGGCGTACAGAAAGAGCAGTTCTTC	CASLRAGVQKEQFF
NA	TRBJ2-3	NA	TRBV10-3	TGTGCCATCAGTGAAGGAGTAACAGATACGCAGTATTTT	CAISEGVTDTQYF
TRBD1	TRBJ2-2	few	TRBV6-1	TGTGCCAGCACTAGAAGGACAGGCACCATGAACACCGGGGAGCTGTTTTTT	CASTRRTGTMNTGELFF
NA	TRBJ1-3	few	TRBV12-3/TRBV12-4	TGTGCCAGCCGCTTGGATTCTGGAAACACCATATATTTT	CASRLDSGNTIYF
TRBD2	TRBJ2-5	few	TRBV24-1	TGTGCCACCAGTGAAGATAGCGGGGATCAAGAGACCCAGTACTTC	CATSEDSGDQETQYF
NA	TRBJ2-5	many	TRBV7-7	TGTGCCAGCAGCCCATGGGAAGTCGAGACCCAGTACTTC	CASSPWEVETQYF
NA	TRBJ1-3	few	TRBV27	TGTGCCAGCATTCCCACCCGAGACTACTCTGGAAACACCATATATTTT	CASIPTRDYSGNTIYF
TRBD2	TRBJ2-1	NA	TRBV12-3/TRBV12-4	TGTGCCAGCACCCCCGGGGGGGTTATTGTCTTC	CASTPGGVIVF
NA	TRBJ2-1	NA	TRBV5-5	TGTGCCAGCGGGCGGGCCTACAATGAGCAGTTCTTC	CASGRAYNEQFF
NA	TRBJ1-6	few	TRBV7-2	TGTGCCAGCACCCAGGGATTTTCCTATAATTCACCCCTCCACTTT	CASTQGFSYNSPLHF
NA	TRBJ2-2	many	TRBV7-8	TGTGCCAGCAGAAAACAGGGATCGAGCACCGGGGAGCTGTTTTTT	CASRKQGSSTGELFF
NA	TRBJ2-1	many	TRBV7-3	TGTGCCAGCAGCTTAACGGGTACAGGGCCTTCCTACAATGAGCAGTTCTTC	CASSLTGTGPSYNEQFF
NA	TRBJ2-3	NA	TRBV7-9	TGTGCCAGCAGCTTCTTCCCCCAGGGGGGTACAGATACGCAGTATTTT	CASSFFPQGGTDTQYF
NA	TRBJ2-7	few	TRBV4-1	TGCGCCAGCAGCCGGGGCCCTTTCGCCGACTCCTACGAGCAGTACTTC	CASSRGPFADSYEQYF
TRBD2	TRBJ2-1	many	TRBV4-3	TGCGCCAGCAGCCGGAAGACTAGCGGGGGCTACAATGAGCAGTTCTTC	CASSRKTSGGYNEQFF
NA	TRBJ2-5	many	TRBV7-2	TGTGCCAGCAGCTTAGCCAAACGAGAGACCCAGTACTTC	CASSLAKRETQYF
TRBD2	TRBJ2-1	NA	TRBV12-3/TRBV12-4	TGTGCCAGCAGCTTGCCTAAGCGGGGGGCCCCATCCTACAATGAGCAGTTCTTC	CASSLPKRGAPSYNEQFF
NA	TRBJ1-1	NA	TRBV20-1	TGCAGTGCTAGGCTTCGGGAGTCGAACACTGAAGCTTTCTTT	CSARLRESNTEAFF
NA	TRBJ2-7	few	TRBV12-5	TGTGCTAGTGGTTTGGTTAAAGGCGAGCAGTACTTC	CASGLVKGEQYF
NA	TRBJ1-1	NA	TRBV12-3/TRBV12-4	TGTGCCAGCACCACGACAGTGAACACTGAAGCTTTCTTT	CASTTTVNTEAFF
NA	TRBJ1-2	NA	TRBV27	TGTGCCAGCAGTTGGGGCAGCAGCTATGGCTACACCTTC	CASSWGSSYGYTF
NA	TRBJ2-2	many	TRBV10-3	TGTGCCATCAGTGGCTTGGGGAACACCGGGGAGCTGTTTTTT	CAISGLGNTGELFF
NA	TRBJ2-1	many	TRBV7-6	TGTGCCAGCAGCTTAGGGGGGACCTACAATGAGCAGTTCTTC	CASSLGGTYNEQFF
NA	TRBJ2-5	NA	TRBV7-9	TGTGCCAGCAGCTTCCGACTGGACCAAGAGACCCAGTACTTC	CASSFRLDQETQYF
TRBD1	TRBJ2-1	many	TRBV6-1	TGTGCCAGCAGTAGGGACAGGGGGCATGTTGAGCAGTTCTTC	CASSRDRGHVEQFF
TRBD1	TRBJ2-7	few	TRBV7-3	TGTGCCAGCAGCCCTGGGACAGGGAAACGCTACGAGCAGTACTTC	CASSPGTGKRYEQYF
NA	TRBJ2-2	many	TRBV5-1	TGCGCCAGCAGCCGCCCCCCCTGGGAGCTGTTTTTT	CASSRPPWELFF
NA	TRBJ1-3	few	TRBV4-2	TGTGCCAGCAGCCAAGCAGCCGGCCACTCTGGAAACACCATATATTTT	CASSQAAGHSGNTIYF
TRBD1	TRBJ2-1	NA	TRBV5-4	TGTGCCAGCAGCTTGGGACAGGGGAAGGATGAGCAGTTCTTC	CASSLGQGKDEQFF